One sample yielded the 4 T cell receptor beta chains listed below, sequenced in a study of beta chain features in type 1 diabetes. TCRB transcripts that were expressed got sequenced, as all of the isolated RNA had been reverse transcribed. Repertoires were generated with immunoSEQ multiplex PCR, while TCRdb's copy carries only in-frame clones and drops some. Of hundreds of thousands of clones detected, about a sixth appear once; the ten largest clones hold under 0.095%. Sequencing was performed on naive CD4+ T cells from blood. These receptors were collected from a man between 18 and 29 years old in good health.

V gene TRBV28 combines with J gene TRBJ2-7; unclear D gene. The CDR3 extends over 10 amino acids. With 7 bases removed from V and 5 bases from J, the gap between germline ends came to 6 bases. In germline, CDR1 is MDHEN, CDR2 SYDVKM. The CDR3 is CASNGDEQYF. The CDR3 bases are TGTGCCAGCAATGGGGACGAGCAGTACTTC. The full variable domain, with the rest looked up from reference TRBV28 and TRBJ2-7, is DVKVTQSSRYLVKRTGEKVFLECVQDMDHENMFWYRQDPGLGLRLIYFSYDVKMKEKGDIPEGYSVSREKKERFSLILESASTNQTSMYLCASNGDEQYFGPGTRLTVT.

The chain carries TRBV10-3 and TRBJ2-3; 13 bases are shared with TRBD2. In germline, CDR1 is ENHRY, CDR2 SYGVKD. This CDR3 is 16 amino acids long. Trimming removed 6 bases from V and 0 bases from J; junction bases left unmatched: 3. CDR3 loop: CAISRTSGGSTDTQYF. The CDR3 DNA sequence: TGTGCCATCAGCCGGACTAGCGGGGGTAGCACAGATACGCAGTATTTT.

This clone was counted a few times. The V gene is TRBV5-4, the J gene TRBJ2-5, with unresolved D. The CDR3 consists of 12 residues. V lost 5 bases to trimming and J lost 7 bases, with 12 bases between them. The germline V gene has CDR1 SGHNT and CDR2 YYREEE (reference sequence). Here the CDR3 reads CASRKAYGTQYF. Written as DNA, the CDR3 is TGTGCCAGCAGGAAAGCCTACGGGACCCAGTACTTC.

The gene calls are TRBV7-9 and TRBJ1-2; 7 bases map to TRBD1. V trimming: 5 bases; J trimming: 7 bases; junction bases outside the gene matches: 7. Per germline, CDR1 SEHNR and CDR2 FQNEAQ (reference sequence). This CDR3 has 13 amino acids. Here the CDR3 reads CASSRLDRSGYTF. CDR3 coding DNA: TGTGCCAGCAGCCGATTGGACAGGTCTGGCTACACCTTC.